These 5 T cell receptor beta chains were all obtained from the same sample, sequenced in a study of post-analysis software for immune sequencing data. These receptors are not linked to any known antigen. TCR beta cDNA libraries had unique molecular identifiers. TCRdb itself ran the PCR reads through MiXCR, one entry per CDR3 protein. The table records roughly 800,000 distinct CDR3 sequences, 40% to 55% of them present only once. Study results and limitations: Patients carried 5 or 6 TRBV segments more frequently than controls did, and TRBV5-6, TRBV5-1 and TRBV20-1 were among them.

Input material: blood. Every receptor here comes from a girl under 18 with multiple sclerosis.

Concerning this clonotype: The junction departs from germline at one end; a sequencing error may be responsible. The J gene is TRBJ2-3, the V gene TRBV12-3 or TRBV12-4; TRBD1 is a possible D gene (6 bases). The CDR3 covers 13 residues. The CDR3 DNA is TGTGCCACAAATCGACAGGCAACAGATGCGCAGTATTTT. Translating it yields CATNRQATDAQYF.

This clonotype has a handful of counts. The chain is built from TRBV6-1 and TRBJ2-1, with D unclear. The germline CDR1 and CDR2 sequences are MNHNS and SASEGT. The germline V and J ends were trimmed by 5 bases and 3 bases, with 5 bases remaining between them. This CDR3 spans 12 amino acids. The CDR3 nucleotides read TGTGCCAGCAGTTCTATCTACAATGAGCAGTTCTTC. This sequence encodes CASSSIYNEQFF.

This clonotype showed up just a few times. V gene TRBV6-5 combines with J gene TRBJ2-3; TRBD2 matches at 12 bases. The germline CDR1 and CDR2 sequences are MNHEY and SVGAGI. This CDR3 spans 15 amino acids. In DNA, the CDR3 is TGTGCGGTCGGGACTAGCGGGCAGAGCACAGATACGCAGTATTTT. Translation gives CAVGTSGQSTDTQYF.

There are a few counts of this clonotype. This chain connects TRBV12-3 or TRBV12-4 to TRBJ2-2, with 10 bases matching TRBD2. J gave up 3 bases and V 6 bases, and 4 bases lay outside the gene matches. This CDR3 contains 15 residues. CDR3 nucleotide sequence: TGTGCCAGCAGAATAGCGGGAGGCCACACCGGGGAGCTGTTTTTT. It specifies CASRIAGGHTGELFF.

Regarding this clonotype: A much larger clonotype is one base distant, so this may be a read error. The gene calls are TRBV20-1 and TRBJ2-1; the match to TRBD2 covers 11 bases. V lost 5 bases, J lost 4 bases, and 4 bases stayed unmatched. The CDR3 has 14 amino acids. Germline loops: CDR1 DFQATT, CDR2 SNEGSKA (reference sequence). This CDR3 reads CSAPGLAVYNEQFF. CDR3 in DNA: TGCAGTGCTCCGGGACTAGCGGTTTACAATGAGCAGTTCTTC.